The 16 T cell receptor beta chains presented below share a single source sample, sequenced in a study of cytomegalovirus exposure and HLA in healthy donors. PCR used 60 Vbeta primers and 13 Jbeta primers. Clones were read by immunoSEQ multiplex PCR, and TCRdb kept only the in-frame ones, dropping some. Recorded for this sample: around 71,000 clones. The sample comprised PBMCs. Receptors originate from a woman aged 25 to 39 in good health and CMV-seronegative.

V is TRBV30 and J is TRBJ2-7; TRBD2 matches 9 bases. Unmatched junction bases numbered 6, after V lost 4 bases and J lost 2 bases. CDR1 is GTSNPN and CDR2 is SVGIG in the germline V gene (reference sequence). The CDR3 extends over 14 amino acids. Here the CDR3 DNA reads TGTGCCTGGACTGGCGGGGGGGCAGCCTACGAGCAGTACTTC. Translating it yields CAWTGGGAAYEQYF.

The J gene is TRBJ1-5, the V gene TRBV4-2, with D uncertain. Germline assignment: CDR1 LGHNA and CDR2 YNFKEQ. The CDR3 consists of 15 residues. V was trimmed by 0 bases and J by 9 bases, leaving 15 bases between them. CDR3 residues: CASSQDSVYTGPQHF. In DNA form, the CDR3 reads TGTGCCAGCAGCCAAGATTCCGTATATACTGGGCCCCAGCATTTT.

The V and J genes are TRBV29-1 and TRBJ1-1; TRBD1 is a possible D gene (5 bases). The CDR3 loop spans 13 amino acids. Trimming stripped 2 bases from V and 1 base from J, with 8 bases between. CDR1 and CDR2 (germline): SQVTM, ANQGSEA. CDR3 DNA sequence: TGCAGCGTTGAAAGGGGTTCGAACACTGAAGCTTTCTTT. This codes for CSVERGSNTEAFF.

The chain links TRBV30 to TRBJ1-3, with TRBD1 matching over 10 bases. CDR3 size: 17 residues. Losses at the gene ends were 1 base for V and 4 bases for J; bases not matched to a gene: 10. Germline CDR1 is GTSNPN and CDR2 is SVGIG (reference sequence). The CDR3 nucleotides are TGTGCCTGGAGTGCCAAATCGGGACAGGGGACCGGAAACACCATATATTTT. This gives the protein CAWSAKSGQGTGNTIYF.

The rearrangement uses TRBV18 and TRBJ1-1, with D unclear. Trimming removed 3 bases from V and 2 bases from J, with 4 bases in between. The CDR3 sequence is 12 residues long. Germline values: CDR1 KGHSH, CDR2 LQKENI. CDR3 in amino acids: CASSPSNTEAFF. In nucleotides, the CDR3 is TGTGCCAGCTCACCTTCTAACACTGAAGCTTTCTTT. The full variable domain, with the rest looked up from reference TRBV18 and TRBJ1-1, is NAGVMQNPRHLVRRRGQEARLRCSPMKGHSHVYWYRQLPEEGLKFMVYLQKENIIDESGMPKERFSAEFPKEGPSILRIQQVVRGDSAAYFCASSPSNTEAFFGQGTRLTVV.

A note on this clone: A read error may produce the germline difference seen at one junction end. The chain joins TRBV30 to TRBJ2-5, with D perhaps given as TRBD1 or TRBD2 (5 bases each). Germline CDR1 is GTSNPN and CDR2 is SVGIG (reference sequence). This CDR3 spans 15 amino acids. CDR3 coding DNA: TGTGCCGGGAGTCCCGATTTAGACAGCCAAGAGACCCAGTACTTC. As protein: CAGSPDLDSQETQYF.

V and J are TRBV7-8 and TRBJ1-5; a weak D match, TRBD1 (5 bases). The CDR3 length is 16 residues. The V end lost 2 bases, the J end lost 3 bases, and 14 bases lay between the germline ends. Germline assignment: CDR1 SGHVS and CDR2 FQNEAQ. In DNA form, the CDR3 reads TGTGCCAGCAGCTTAATAGGGAGGGGATACAATCAGCCCCAGCATTTT. The encoded protein is CASSLIGRGYNQPQHF.

The V gene is TRBV7-9, the J gene TRBJ2-3; TRBD2 aligns across 11 bases. CDR1 and CDR2 (germline): SEHNR, FQNEAQ (reference sequence). The CDR3 has 16 amino acids. Trimming cost V 4 bases and J 4 bases; bases outside gene matches: 7. CDR3 protein: CASSSPSGGNADTQYF. The CDR3 bases are TGTGCCAGCAGCTCTCCTAGCGGGGGGAACGCAGATACGCAGTATTTT.

V is TRBV20-1 and J is TRBJ1-2, with D possibly matching TRBD1 (5 bases). Trimming stripped 3 bases from V and 6 bases from J, with 8 bases between. Germline loops: CDR1 DFQATT, CDR2 SNEGSKA (reference sequence). This CDR3 is built from 11 residues. The chain's CDR3 is CSARQGNGYTF. CDR3 DNA: TGCAGTGCTAGGCAGGGTAATGGCTACACCTTC.

This chain links TRBV2 with TRBJ2-5; no reliable D call. TRBJ2-7 explains the end of the DNA better; the J call may be wrong. Looked up from germline, CDR1 is SNHLY and CDR2 is FYNNEI. The length of the CDR3 is 10 residues. The CDR3 loop reads CASSGGEQYF. The CDR3 region has the DNA TGTGCCAGCAGTGGGGGCGAGCAGTACTTC.

The CDR3 here is CASSPRTGAGFF. DNA for the CDR3: TGTGCCAGCAGTCCCAGGACAGGGGCGGGTTTCTTC. This chain connects TRBV28 to TRBJ2-1; 9 positions match TRBD1. V shed 5 bases, J shed 16 bases, and the junction held 9 bases outside the gene matches. Germline V gives CDR1 MDHEN, CDR2 SYDVKM. This CDR3 comprises 12 residues. The full variable domain, in which reference TRBV28 and TRBJ2-1 provide the parts outside the CDR3, is DVKVTQSSRYLVKRTGEKVFLECVQDMDHENMFWYRQDPGLGLRLIYFSYDVKMKEKGDIPEGYSVSREKKERFSLILESASTNQTSMYLCASSPRTGAGFFGPGTRLTVL.

CDR3 residues: CAWGQQGNGEKLFF. For the CDR3, the DNA is TGTGCCTGGGGACAACAGGGAAACGGTGAAAAACTGTTTTTT. The chain links TRBV30 to TRBJ1-4, with D perhaps TRBD1 (6 bases). There are 14 residues in the CDR3. The germline CDR1 and CDR2 sequences are GTSNPN and SVGIG (reference sequence). V was clipped by 5 bases and J by 7 bases, with 17 bases between them.

This sequence joins TRBV6-5 and TRBJ2-7, with a weak D call TRBD1 (5 bases). The CDR3 consists of 13 residues. Germline CDR1 and CDR2: MNHEY and SVGAGI. Trimming pared 4 bases from V and 2 bases from J, leaving 9 bases between. The CDR3 bases are TGTGCCAGCAGTTCGACAGTGACCTACGAGCAGTACTTC. It yields the protein CASSSTVTYEQYF.

The J gene is TRBJ1-2, the V gene TRBV28; D remains unclear. Germline CDR1 MDHEN, CDR2 SYDVKM. The CDR3 runs 15 residues. Trimming removed 2 bases from V and 3 bases from J, with 13 bases in between. This chain's CDR3 is CASSLTPWLDYGYTF. The CDR3 DNA is TGTGCCAGCAGTTTAACGCCTTGGTTAGACTATGGCTACACCTTC.

This chain connects TRBV5-4 to TRBJ1-2; possible D gene TRBD1, 5 bases. The CDR3 spans 13 residues. The germline V gene encodes CDR1 SGHNT and CDR2 YYREEE (reference sequence). The V gene lost 7 bases and the J gene lost 1 base, with 11 bases spanning the gap. This CDR3 is CASRGRGNYGYTF. The CDR3 DNA follows: TGTGCCAGCCGGGGGAGGGGTAACTATGGCTACACCTTC.

The chain employs TRBV7-3 and TRBJ2-2; TRBD2 matches at 11 bases. CDR1 is SGHTA and CDR2 is FQGTGA in the germline V gene. The trim removed 4 bases at V and 6 bases at J, leaving 4 bases unmatched. The CDR3 spans 15 residues. The CDR3 protein is CASSWGLAEAGELFF. CDR3 nucleotide sequence: TGTGCCAGCAGCTGGGGACTAGCGGAGGCCGGGGAGCTGTTTTTT.